This record looks at one T cell receptor (beta chain) sequence and its context. This entry is derived from a study of blood T cell repertoires in COVID-19. Overall study: Sources were T cells, B-cell-depleted T cells, or PBMCs; the material itself was cDNA or gDNA.

Repertoires were generated with immunoSEQ multiplex PCR, while TCRdb's copy carries only in-frame clones and drops some. The sample includes around 81,000 clones, about 84% of them seen just once. The sequenced sample was peripheral blood. The sequence derives from a human donor in a cohort sampled during active COVID-19.

CDR3 sequence: CASSQAGGPGVTGELFF. In nucleotides, the CDR3 is TGCGCCAGCAGCCAAGCGGGGGGCCCTGGGGTGACCGGGGAGCTGTTTTTT. This chain joins TRBV4-1 and TRBJ2-2, with TRBD2 as a possible D gene (7 bases). Germline-derived CDR1 and CDR2 are MGHRA and YSYEKL. The CDR3 spans 17 residues. The ends were cut back, 1 base at V and 5 bases at J, with 17 bases in the middle.